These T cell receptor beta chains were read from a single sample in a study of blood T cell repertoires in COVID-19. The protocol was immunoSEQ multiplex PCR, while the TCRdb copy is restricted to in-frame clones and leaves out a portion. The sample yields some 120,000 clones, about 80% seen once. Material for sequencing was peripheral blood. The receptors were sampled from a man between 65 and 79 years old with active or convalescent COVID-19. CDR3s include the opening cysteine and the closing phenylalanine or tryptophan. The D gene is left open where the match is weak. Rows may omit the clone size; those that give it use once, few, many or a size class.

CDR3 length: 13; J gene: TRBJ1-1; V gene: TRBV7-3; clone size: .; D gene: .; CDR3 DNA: TGTGCCAGCAGCTTTCGAGCGAACACTGAAGCTTTCTTT; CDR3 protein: CASSFRANTEAFF
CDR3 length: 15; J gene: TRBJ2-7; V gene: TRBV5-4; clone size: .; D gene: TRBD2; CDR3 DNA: TGTGCCAGCAGGCCCACTAGCGGGAGGGCCGGCGAGCAGTACTTC; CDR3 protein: CASRPTSGRAGEQYF
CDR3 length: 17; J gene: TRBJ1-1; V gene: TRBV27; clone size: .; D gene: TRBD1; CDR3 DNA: TGTGCCAGCAGACTTACAGGACAGGGGGCAGTGAACACTGAAGCTTTCTTT; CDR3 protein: CASRLTGQGAVNTEAFF
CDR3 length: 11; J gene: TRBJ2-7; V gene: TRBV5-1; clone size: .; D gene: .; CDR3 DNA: TGCGCCAGCAGCGGGCCCTACGAGCAGTACTTC; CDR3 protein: CASSGPYEQYF
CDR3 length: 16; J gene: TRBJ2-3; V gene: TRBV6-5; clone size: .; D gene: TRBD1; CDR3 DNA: TGTGCCAGCAGTTACAGACAGGGCTTAGGCACAGATACGCAGTATTTT; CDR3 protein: CASSYRQGLGTDTQYF
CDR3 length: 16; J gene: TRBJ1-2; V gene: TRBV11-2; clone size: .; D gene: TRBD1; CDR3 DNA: TGTGCCAGCAGCTTAGATCTGGACAGGGTTAACTATGGCTACACCTTC; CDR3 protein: CASSLDLDRVNYGYTF
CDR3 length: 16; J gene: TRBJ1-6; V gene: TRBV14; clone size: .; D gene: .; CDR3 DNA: TGTGCCAGCAGCCAAGGGTGGGGGACTATGTATTCACCCCTCCACTTT; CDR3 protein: CASSQGWGTMYSPLHF
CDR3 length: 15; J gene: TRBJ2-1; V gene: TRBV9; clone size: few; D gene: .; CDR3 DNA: TGTGCCAGCAGCGCCGAGGCCTCTAGGGGCCATGAGCAGTTCTTC; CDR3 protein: CASSAEASRGHEQFF
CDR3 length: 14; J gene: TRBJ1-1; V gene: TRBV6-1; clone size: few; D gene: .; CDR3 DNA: TGTGCCAGCAGTGACAACCTCGCCACGGCTGAAGCTTTCTTT; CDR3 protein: CASSDNLATAEAFF
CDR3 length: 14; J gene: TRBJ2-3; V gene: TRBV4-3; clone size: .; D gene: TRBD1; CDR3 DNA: TGCGCCAGCAGCCCAGGGGGCGTAAGGGATACGCAGTATTTT; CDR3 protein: CASSPGGVRDTQYF
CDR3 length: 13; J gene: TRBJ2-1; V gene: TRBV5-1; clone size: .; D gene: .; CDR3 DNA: TGCGCCAGCAGCTACGGAGTTAACAATGAGCAGTTCTTC; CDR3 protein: CASSYGVNNEQFF